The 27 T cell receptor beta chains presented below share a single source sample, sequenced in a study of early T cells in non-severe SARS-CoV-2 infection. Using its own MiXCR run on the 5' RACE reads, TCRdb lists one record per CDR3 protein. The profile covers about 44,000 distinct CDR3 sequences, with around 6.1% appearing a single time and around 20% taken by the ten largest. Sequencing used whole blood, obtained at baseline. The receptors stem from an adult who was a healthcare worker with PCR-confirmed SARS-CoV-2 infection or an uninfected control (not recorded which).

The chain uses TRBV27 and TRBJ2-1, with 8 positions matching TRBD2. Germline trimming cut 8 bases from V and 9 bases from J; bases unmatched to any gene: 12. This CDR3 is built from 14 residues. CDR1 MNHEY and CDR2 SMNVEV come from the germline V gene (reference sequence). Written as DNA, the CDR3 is TGTGCCAGCGTACCGGGACTAGGGCCTTTTGAGCAGTTCTTC. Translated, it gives CASVPGLGPFEQFF.

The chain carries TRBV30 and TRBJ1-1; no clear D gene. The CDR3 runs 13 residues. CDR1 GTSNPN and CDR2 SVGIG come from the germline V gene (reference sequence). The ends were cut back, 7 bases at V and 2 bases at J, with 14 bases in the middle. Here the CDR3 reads CASSGQFNTEAFF. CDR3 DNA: TGTGCCTCCTCCGGTCAGTTTAACACTGAAGCTTTCTTT. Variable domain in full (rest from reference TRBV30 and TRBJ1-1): SQTIHQWPATLVQPVGSPLSLECTVEGTSNPNLYWYRQAAGRGLQLLFYSVGIGQISSEVPQNLSASRPQDRQFILSSKKLLLSDSGFYLCASSGQFNTEAFFGQGTRLTVV.

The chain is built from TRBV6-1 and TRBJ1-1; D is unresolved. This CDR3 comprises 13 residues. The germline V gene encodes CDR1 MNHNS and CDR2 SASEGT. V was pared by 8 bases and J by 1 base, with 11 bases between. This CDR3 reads CASGMRSNTEAFF. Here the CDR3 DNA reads TGTGCCAGCGGGATGAGATCGAACACTGAAGCTTTCTTT.

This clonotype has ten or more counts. In DNA form, the CDR3 reads TGTGCCAGCAGCCAAGAAGCTAGCACCGGGGAGCTGTTTTTT. Encoded protein: CASSQEASTGELFF. This sequence joins TRBV3-1 and TRBJ2-2, with no clear D. The V gene lost 0 bases and the J gene lost 4 bases, with 6 bases spanning the gap. The CDR3 spans 14 residues. Germline CDR1 LGHDT, CDR2 YNNKEL (reference sequence).

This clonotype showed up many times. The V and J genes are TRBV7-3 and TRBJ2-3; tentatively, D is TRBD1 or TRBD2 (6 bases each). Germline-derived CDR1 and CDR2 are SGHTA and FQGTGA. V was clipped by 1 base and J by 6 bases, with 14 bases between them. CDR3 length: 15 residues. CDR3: CASSLSPIGGDTQYF. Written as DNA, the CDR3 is TGTGCCAGCAGCTTAAGTCCAATCGGGGGCGATACGCAGTATTTT.

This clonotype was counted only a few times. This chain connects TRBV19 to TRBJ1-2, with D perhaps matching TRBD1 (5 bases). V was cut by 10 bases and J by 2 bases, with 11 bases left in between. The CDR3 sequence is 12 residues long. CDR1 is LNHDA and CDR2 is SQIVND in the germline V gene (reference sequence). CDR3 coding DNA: TGTGCCACTCGAGGGGCCAACTATGGCTACACCTTC. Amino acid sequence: CATRGANYGYTF.

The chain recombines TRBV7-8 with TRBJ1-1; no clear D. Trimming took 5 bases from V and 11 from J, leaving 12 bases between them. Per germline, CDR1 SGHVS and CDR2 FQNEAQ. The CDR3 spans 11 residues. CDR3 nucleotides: TGTGCCAGCAGCCTCGGACCTTTGGCTTTCTTT. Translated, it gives CASSLGPLAFF.

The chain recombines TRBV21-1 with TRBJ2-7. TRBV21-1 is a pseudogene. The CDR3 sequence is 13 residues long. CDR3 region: CVSSRGTDVEQYF. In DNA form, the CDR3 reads TGTGTCAGCAGCAGAGGCACCGATGTCGAGCAGTACTTC.

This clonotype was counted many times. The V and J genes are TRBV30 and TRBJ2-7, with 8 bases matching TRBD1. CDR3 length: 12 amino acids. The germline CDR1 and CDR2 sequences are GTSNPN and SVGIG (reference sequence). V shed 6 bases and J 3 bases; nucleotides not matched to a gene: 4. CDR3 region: CACIRGLYEQYF. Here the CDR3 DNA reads TGTGCCTGTATCAGGGGGCTCTACGAGCAGTACTTC. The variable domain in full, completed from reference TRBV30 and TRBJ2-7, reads SQTIHQWPATLVQPVGSPLSLECTVEGTSNPNLYWYRQAAGRGLQLLFYSVGIGQISSEVPQNLSASRPQDRQFILSSKKLLLSDSGFYLCACIRGLYEQYFGPGTRLTVT.

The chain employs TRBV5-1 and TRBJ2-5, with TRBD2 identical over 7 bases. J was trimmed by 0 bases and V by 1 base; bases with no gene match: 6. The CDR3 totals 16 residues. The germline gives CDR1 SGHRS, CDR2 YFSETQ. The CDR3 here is CASSLSGTTYQETQYF. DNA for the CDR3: TGCGCCAGCAGCTTGTCCGGGACTACCTACCAAGAGACCCAGTACTTC.

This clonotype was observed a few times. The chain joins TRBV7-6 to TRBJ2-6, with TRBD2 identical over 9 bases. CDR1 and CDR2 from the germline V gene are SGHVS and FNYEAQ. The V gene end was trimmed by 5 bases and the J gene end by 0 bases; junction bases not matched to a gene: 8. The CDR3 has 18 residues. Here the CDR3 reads CASSIIAGAISGANVLTF. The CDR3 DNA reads TGTGCCAGCAGCATTATAGCGGGGGCTATCTCTGGGGCCAACGTCCTGACTTTC.

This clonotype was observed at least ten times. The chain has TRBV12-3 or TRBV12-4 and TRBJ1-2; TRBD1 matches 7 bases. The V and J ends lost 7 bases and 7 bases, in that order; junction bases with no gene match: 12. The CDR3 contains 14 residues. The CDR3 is CASTLGAGQSGYTF. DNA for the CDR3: TGTGCCAGCACCCTGGGCGCGGGACAGAGTGGCTACACCTTC.

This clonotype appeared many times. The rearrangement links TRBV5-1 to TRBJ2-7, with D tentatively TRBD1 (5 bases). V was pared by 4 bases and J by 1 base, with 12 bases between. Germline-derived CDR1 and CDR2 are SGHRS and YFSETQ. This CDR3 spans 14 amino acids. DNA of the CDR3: TGCGCCAGCAGCGTGGGGCTGACGTCCTACGAGCAGTACTTC. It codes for CASSVGLTSYEQYF.

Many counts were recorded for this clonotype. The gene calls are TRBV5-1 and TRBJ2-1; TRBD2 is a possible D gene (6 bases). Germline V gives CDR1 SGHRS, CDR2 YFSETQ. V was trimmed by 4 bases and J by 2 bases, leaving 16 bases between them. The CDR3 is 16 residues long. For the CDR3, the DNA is TGCGCCAGCAGCCCGTCCGGGGGTCGGCCCTACAATGAGCAGTTCTTC. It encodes CASSPSGGRPYNEQFF.

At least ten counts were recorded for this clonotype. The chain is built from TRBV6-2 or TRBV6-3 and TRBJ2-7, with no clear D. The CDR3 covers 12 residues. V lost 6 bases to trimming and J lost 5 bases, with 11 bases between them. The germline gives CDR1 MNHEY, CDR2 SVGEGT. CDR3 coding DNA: TGTGCCAGCAGCCCCACCAGCCACGAGCAGTACTTC. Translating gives CASSPTSHEQYF.

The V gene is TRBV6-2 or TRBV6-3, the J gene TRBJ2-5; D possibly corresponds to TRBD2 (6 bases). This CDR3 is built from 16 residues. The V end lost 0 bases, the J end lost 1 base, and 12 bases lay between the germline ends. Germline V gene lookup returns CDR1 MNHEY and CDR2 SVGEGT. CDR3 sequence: CASSYSMYSGQETQYF. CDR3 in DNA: TGTGCCAGCAGTTACTCGATGTATAGCGGCCAAGAGACCCAGTACTTC.

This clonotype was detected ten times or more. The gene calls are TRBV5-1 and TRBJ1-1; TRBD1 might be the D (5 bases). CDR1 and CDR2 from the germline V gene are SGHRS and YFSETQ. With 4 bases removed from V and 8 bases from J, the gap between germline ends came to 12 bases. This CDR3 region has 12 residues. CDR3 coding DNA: TGCGCCAGCAGCCGTGCAGGACAAGAAGCTTTCTTT. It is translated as CASSRAGQEAFF. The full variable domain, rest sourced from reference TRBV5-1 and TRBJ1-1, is KAGVTQTPRYLIKTRGQQVTLSCSPISGHRSVSWYQQTPGQGLQFLFEYFSETQRNKGNFPGRFSGRQFSNSRSEMNVSTLELGDSALYLCASSRAGQEAFFGQGTRLTVV.

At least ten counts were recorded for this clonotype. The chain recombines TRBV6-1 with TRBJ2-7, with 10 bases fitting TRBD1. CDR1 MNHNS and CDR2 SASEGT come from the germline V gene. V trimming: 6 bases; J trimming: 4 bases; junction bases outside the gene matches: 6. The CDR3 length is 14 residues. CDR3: CASRTLGQGYEQYF. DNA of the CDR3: TGTGCCAGCAGGACCTTGGGACAGGGGTACGAGCAGTACTTC.

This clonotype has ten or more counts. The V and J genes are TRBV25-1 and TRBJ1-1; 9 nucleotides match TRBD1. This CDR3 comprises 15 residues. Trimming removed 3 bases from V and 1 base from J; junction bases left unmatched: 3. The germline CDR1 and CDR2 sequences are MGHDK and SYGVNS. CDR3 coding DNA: TGTGCCAGCAGTGATTTACAGGGGGCGAACACTGAAGCTTTCTTT. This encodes CASSDLQGANTEAFF.

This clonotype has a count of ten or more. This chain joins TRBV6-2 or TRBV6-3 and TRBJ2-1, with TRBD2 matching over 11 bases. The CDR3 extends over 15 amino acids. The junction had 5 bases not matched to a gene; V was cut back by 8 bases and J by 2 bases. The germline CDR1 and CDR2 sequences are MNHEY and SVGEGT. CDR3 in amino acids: CASFTSGRPYNEQFF. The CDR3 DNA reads TGTGCCAGCTTCACTAGCGGGAGACCCTACAATGAGCAGTTCTTC.

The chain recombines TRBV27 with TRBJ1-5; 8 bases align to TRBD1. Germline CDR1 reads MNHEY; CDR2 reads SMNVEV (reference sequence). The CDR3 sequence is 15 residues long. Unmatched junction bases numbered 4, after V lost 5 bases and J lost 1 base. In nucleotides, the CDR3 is TGTGCCAGCAGTCGCGGGACAGGAAGCAATCAGCCCCAGCATTTT. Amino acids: CASSRGTGSNQPQHF.

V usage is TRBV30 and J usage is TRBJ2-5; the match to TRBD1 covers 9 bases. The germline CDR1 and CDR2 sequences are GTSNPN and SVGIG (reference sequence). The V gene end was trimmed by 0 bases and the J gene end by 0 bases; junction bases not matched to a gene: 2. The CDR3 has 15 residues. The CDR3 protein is CAWSVQGANQETQYF. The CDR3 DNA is TGTGCCTGGAGTGTACAGGGGGCGAACCAAGAGACCCAGTACTTC.

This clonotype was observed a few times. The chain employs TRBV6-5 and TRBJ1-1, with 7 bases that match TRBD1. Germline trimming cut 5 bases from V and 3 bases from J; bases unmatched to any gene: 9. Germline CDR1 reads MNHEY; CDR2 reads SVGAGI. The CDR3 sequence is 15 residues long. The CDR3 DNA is TGTGCCAGCAGTCAAGGAGGGGGCCGATACACTGAAGCTTTCTTT. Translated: CASSQGGGRYTEAFF.

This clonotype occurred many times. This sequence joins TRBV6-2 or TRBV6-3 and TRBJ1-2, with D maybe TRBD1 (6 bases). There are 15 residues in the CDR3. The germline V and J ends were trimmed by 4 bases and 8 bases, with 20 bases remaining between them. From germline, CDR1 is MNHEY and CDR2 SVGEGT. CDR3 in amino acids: CASSFQSTGARGYTF. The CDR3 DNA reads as TGTGCCAGCAGTTTCCAATCGACAGGAGCTAGAGGCTACACCTTC.

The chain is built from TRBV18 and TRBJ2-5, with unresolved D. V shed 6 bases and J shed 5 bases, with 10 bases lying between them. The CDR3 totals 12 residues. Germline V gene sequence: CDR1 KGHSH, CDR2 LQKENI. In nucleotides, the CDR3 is TGTGCCAGCTCCCCTCGGATGGAGACCCAGTACTTC. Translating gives CASSPRMETQYF.

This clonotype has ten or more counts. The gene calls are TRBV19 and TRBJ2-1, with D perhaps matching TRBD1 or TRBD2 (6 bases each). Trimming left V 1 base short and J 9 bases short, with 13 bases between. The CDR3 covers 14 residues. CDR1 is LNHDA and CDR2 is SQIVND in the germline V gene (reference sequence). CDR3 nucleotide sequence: TGTGCCAGTAGTATAGGGTCGGGGGCGACTGAGCAGTTCTTC. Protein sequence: CASSIGSGATEQFF.

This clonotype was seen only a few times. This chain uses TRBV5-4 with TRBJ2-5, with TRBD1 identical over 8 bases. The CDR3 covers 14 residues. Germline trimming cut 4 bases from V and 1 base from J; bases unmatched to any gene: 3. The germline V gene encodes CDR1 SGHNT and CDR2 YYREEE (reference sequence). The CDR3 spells CASSPDRAQETQYF. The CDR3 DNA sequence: TGTGCCAGCAGCCCGGACAGGGCCCAAGAGACCCAGTACTTC.